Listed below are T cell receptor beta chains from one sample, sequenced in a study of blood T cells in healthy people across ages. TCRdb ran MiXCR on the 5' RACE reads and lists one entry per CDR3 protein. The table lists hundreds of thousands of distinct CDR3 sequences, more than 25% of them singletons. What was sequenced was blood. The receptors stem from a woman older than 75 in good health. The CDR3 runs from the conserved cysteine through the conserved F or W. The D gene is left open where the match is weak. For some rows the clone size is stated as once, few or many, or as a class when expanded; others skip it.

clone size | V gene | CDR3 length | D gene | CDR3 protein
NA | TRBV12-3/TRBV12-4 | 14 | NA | CASQRPGTSYEQYF
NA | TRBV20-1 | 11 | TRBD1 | CSAMDRGKTFF
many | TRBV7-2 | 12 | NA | CASSLDRRTQYF
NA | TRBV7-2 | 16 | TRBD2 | CASSSRLAGVTDTQYF
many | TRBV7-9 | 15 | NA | CASSLAGQGISGYTF
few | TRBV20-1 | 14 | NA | CSARLGATNEKLFF
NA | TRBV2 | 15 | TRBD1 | CASRDRGLNSEKAFF
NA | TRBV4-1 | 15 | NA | CASSQSGGGTYEQYF
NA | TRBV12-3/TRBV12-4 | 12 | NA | CASSLVVRRAFF
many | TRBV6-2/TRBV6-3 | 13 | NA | CASIGGLDYGYTF
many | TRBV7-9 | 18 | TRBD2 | CASSTGRTSGGNQETQYF
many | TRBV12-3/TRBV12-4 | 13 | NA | CASSRQEQETQYF
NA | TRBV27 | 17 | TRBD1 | CASSLSSRQGVRDEQYF
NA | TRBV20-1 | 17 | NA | CSARDFSSGQFTYEQYF
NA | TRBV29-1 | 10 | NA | CSVGSETQYF
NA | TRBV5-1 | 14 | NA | CASRLDNLGTEAFF
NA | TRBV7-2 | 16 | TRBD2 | CASSLRAGGFSETQYF
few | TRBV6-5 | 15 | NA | CAGSYKQGGNQPQHF
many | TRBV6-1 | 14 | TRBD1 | CASSDMGQGSGYTF
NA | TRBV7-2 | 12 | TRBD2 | CASSREANTRYF
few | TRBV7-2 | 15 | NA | CASSYIGHPTGELFF
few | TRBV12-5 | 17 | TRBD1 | CASGLAMTGGENTEAFF
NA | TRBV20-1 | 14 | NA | CSASRGVLNTEAFF
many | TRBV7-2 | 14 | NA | CASSFLTSTDTQYF
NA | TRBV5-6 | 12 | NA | CASTKDYYGYTF
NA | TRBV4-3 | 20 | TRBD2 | CASSQNPVGAGAVNTGELFF
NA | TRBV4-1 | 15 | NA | CASSQDRLSRNEQFF
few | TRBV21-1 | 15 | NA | CASSKACRAPYEQYF
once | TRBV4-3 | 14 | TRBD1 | CASSQATGGWERFF
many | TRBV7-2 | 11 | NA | CASRFSYEQYF
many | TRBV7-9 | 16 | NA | CASTLYPPPGNEKLFF
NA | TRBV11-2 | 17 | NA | CASSSNRDEGPRRGQFF
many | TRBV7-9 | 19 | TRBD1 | CASSLKFLRGGGEKETQYF
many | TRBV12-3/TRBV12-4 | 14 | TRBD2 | CASSLGGGTSEQYF
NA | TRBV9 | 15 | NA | CASSPRGRLNTEAFF
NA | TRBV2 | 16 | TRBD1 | CASIPGTGLYNSPLHF
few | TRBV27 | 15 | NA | CASSPRGPYTDTQYF
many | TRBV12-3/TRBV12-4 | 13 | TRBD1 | CASSDRANYGYTF
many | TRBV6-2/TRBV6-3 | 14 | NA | CASSYSVPRKTQYF
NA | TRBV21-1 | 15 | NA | CASSKRAGCNSPLHF